These 26 T cell receptor beta chains originate from one sample sequenced in a study of blood T cell repertoires in COVID-19. Libraries were prepared by immunoSEQ multiplex PCR; TCRdb keeps only in-frame clonotypes and omits some of them. The sample lists 140,000 to 150,000 clones; around 89% were seen once. Sequencing input: peripheral blood. These receptors were taken from a human donor with COVID-19, enrolled during active disease. The donor label of this sample is uncertain.

The chain recombines TRBV2 with TRBJ2-7, with a tentative D call TRBD1 (5 bases). V dropped 2 bases and J dropped 5 bases, with 13 bases sitting between them. CDR3 length: 14 residues. Germline values: CDR1 SNHLY, CDR2 FYNNEI. The CDR3 region has the DNA TGTGCCAGCAGTGAAAGTGGATGGGGCCACGAGCAGTACTTC. This codes for CASSESGWGHEQYF.

V and J are TRBV11-2 and TRBJ2-5; 10 bases are shared with TRBD1. Germline V gene lookup returns CDR1 SGHAT and CDR2 FQNNGV. CDR3 length equals 14 residues. With 4 bases clipped from V and 6 bases from J, the junction kept 5 bases outside the gene matches. CDR3 nucleotide sequence: TGTGCCAGCAGCTCGACAGGGGGCGCACAGACCCAGTACTTC. Residues: CASSSTGGAQTQYF.

The chain recombines TRBV19 with TRBJ1-1, with D maybe TRBD1 (5 bases). The V end was cut by 6 bases, the J end by 1 base, with 15 bases between. The CDR3 runs to 15 residues. From germline, CDR1 is LNHDA and CDR2 SQIVND (reference sequence). Written as DNA, the CDR3 is TGTGCCAGTAGATGGGGGGGTGCATGGAACACTGAAGCTTTCTTT. Protein: CASRWGGAWNTEAFF.

This clone occurred once. V is TRBV27 and J is TRBJ2-7, with TRBD1 identical over 9 bases. J lost 0 bases, V lost 6 bases, and 9 bases had no gene match. The germline V gene has CDR1 MNHEY and CDR2 SMNVEV (reference sequence). The CDR3 is 16 residues long. CDR3 amino acids: CASSQGRDRVSYEQYF. CDR3 sequence (DNA): TGTGCCAGCAGCCAAGGGCGGGACAGGGTCTCCTACGAGCAGTACTTC.

The chain combines TRBV4-2 with TRBJ1-3; tentative D call: TRBD1 (5 bases). Germline V gene sequence: CDR1 LGHNA, CDR2 YNFKEQ. The CDR3 loop spans 18 amino acids. V was clipped by 0 bases and J by 3 bases, with 18 bases between them. The CDR3 region has the DNA TGTGCCAGCAGCCAAGATAGTCTGAGGACATACAGTGGAAACACCATATATTTT. It encodes CASSQDSLRTYSGNTIYF.

This chain links TRBV19 with TRBJ2-3; TRBD1 might be the D (5 bases). V lost 3 bases and J lost 2, with 15 bases in between. The CDR3 is 16 amino acids. The germline V gene has CDR1 LNHDA and CDR2 SQIVND (reference sequence). CDR3 DNA sequence: TGTGCCAGTAGTATTTCTGGGGCAGGAACCACAGATACGCAGTATTTT. This sequence encodes CASSISGAGTTDTQYF. The full variable domain, completed using reference TRBV19 and TRBJ2-3, is DGGITQSPKYLFRKEGQNVTLSCEQNLNHDAMYWYRQDPGQGLRLIYYSQIVNDFQKGDIAEGYSVSREKKESFPLTVTSAQKNPTAFYLCASSISGAGTTDTQYFGPGTRLTVL.

This clone was seen only once. The chain couples TRBV18 to TRBJ1-2, with D unresolved. Germline CDR1 KGHSH, CDR2 LQKENI. The CDR3 has 13 amino acids. V was clipped by 2 bases and J by 6 bases, with 10 bases between them. CDR3 DNA: TGTGCCAGCTCACCAAACACGGAGAATGGCTACACCTTC. This codes for CASSPNTENGYTF.

This clone has a handful of counts. The rearrangement uses TRBV4-1 and TRBJ1-2; D may be TRBD1 (6 bases). The CDR3 contains 15 residues. With 4 bases removed from V and 0 bases from J, the gap between germline ends came to 12 bases. Germline V CDR1 and CDR2: MGHRA, YSYEKL. DNA of the CDR3: TGCGCCAGCAGCCCTTCGGACAGACCTAACTATGGCTACACCTTC. It translates to CASSPSDRPNYGYTF.

The chain employs TRBV24-1 and TRBJ2-1, with D possibly being TRBD1 (5 bases). CDR1 and CDR2 from the germline V gene are KGHDR and SFDVKD. This CDR3 is built from 15 residues. The ends were cut back, 6 bases at V and 2 bases at J, with 13 bases in the middle. The CDR3 sequence is CATSRGAIAYNEQFF. As DNA, the CDR3 is TGTGCCACCAGTAGGGGTGCTATCGCCTACAATGAGCAGTTCTTC.

The CDR3, as DNA: TGTGCCAGCAGTGCGACAGGGGTCAATTCACCCCTCCACTTT. The encoded protein is CASSATGVNSPLHF. The chain employs TRBV2 and TRBJ1-6, with TRBD1 identical over 8 bases. The CDR3 runs 14 residues. With 4 bases clipped from V and 7 bases from J, the junction kept 3 bases outside the gene matches. The germline CDR1 and CDR2 sequences are SNHLY and FYNNEI.

The chain uses TRBV15 and TRBJ2-7, with D possibly matching TRBD2 (6 bases). V dropped 3 bases and J dropped 5 bases, with 8 bases sitting between them. The CDR3 is 12 amino acids. Per the germline V gene, CDR1 is LNHNV and CDR2 is YYDKDF (reference sequence). CDR3 sequence (DNA): TGTGCCACCAGCAGGCGGGATGACGAGCAGTACTTC. Translated, it gives CATSRRDDEQYF.

V is TRBV13 and J is TRBJ2-7, with D possibly matching TRBD1 (6 bases). V was pared by 10 bases and J by 2 bases, with 12 bases between. Germline CDR1 is PRHDT and CDR2 is FYEKMQ (reference sequence). The CDR3 runs 12 residues. This CDR3 is CANGWGPYEQYF. CDR3 DNA: TGTGCCAACGGCTGGGGGCCCTACGAGCAGTACTTC. The full variable domain, with the rest looked up from reference TRBV13 and TRBJ2-7, is AAGVIQSPRHLIKEKRETATLKCYPIPRHDTVYWYQQGPGQDPQFLISFYEKMQSDKGSIPDRFSAQQFSDYHSELNMSSLELGDSALYFCANGWGPYEQYFGPGTRLTVT.

The V call is TRBV5-6, the J call TRBJ1-3; TRBD1 is a possible D gene (6 bases). The CDR3 consists of 14 residues. The germline gives CDR1 SGHDT, CDR2 YYEEEE. Trimming took 2 bases from V and 6 from J, leaving 12 bases between them. CDR3 sequence (DNA): TGTGCCAGCAGCTTTTACGGGACACCAAACACCATATATTTT. Its translation is CASSFYGTPNTIYF.

This clone has just one count. This sequence joins TRBV19 and TRBJ2-1; 8 nucleotides align to TRBD2. With 8 bases clipped from V and 4 bases from J, the junction kept 4 bases outside the gene matches. The CDR3 runs to 13 residues. Germline V gene sequence: CDR1 LNHDA, CDR2 SQIVND (reference sequence). CDR3 residues: CASSGREYNEQFF. Written as DNA, the CDR3 is TGTGCCAGTTCCGGGAGGGAGTACAATGAGCAGTTCTTC.

This chain links TRBV7-9 with TRBJ1-1, with unresolved D. There are 15 residues in the CDR3. CDR1 is SEHNR and CDR2 is FQNEAQ in the germline V gene (reference sequence). Trimming took off 1 base at V and 3 bases at J, with 12 bases between the two ends. The chain's CDR3 is CASSLVGPGDTEAFF. In nucleotides, the CDR3 is TGTGCCAGCAGCTTAGTGGGCCCCGGGGACACTGAAGCTTTCTTT.

Written as DNA, the CDR3 is TGTGCCAGCACCCCGGGGTGGAAAAACATTCAGTACTTC. It codes for CASTPGWKNIQYF. The chain employs TRBV6-5 and TRBJ2-4; the D gene is possibly TRBD2 (5 bases). This CDR3 region has 13 residues. Germline values: CDR1 MNHEY, CDR2 SVGAGI. The V gene lost 7 bases and the J gene lost 4 bases, with 11 bases spanning the gap.

CDR3 nucleotides: TGTGCCAGCAGCTTTACCGGGACAGGGGGTCGAAACACCATATATTTT. Translation gives CASSFTGTGGRNTIYF. V usage is TRBV11-2 and J usage is TRBJ1-3; TRBD1 aligns across 11 bases. Looked up from germline, CDR1 is SGHAT and CDR2 is FQNNGV. V lost 3 bases to trimming and J lost 5 bases; unmatched junction nucleotides: 6. The CDR3 sequence is 16 residues long.

The V call is TRBV6-4, the J call TRBJ1-1; D call uncertain. CDR1 is MRHNA, CDR2 SNTAGT, per germline. The ends were cut back, 0 bases at V and 1 base at J, with 6 bases in the middle. The CDR3 is made up of 14 amino acids. CDR3 bases: TGTGCCAGCAGTGACTCCTCTCGGAACACTGAAGCTTTCTTT. Protein: CASSDSSRNTEAFF.

This sequence joins TRBV11-2 and TRBJ2-1, with a tentative D call TRBD2 (5 bases). CDR3 length: 15 amino acids. CDR1 is SGHAT and CDR2 is FQNNGV in the germline V gene. The ends were cut back, 5 bases at V and 7 bases at J, with 18 bases in the middle. CDR3 DNA sequence: TGTGCCAGCAGCCTCGAGGGCCACGGCCTAAATGAGCAGTTCTTC. Encoded protein: CASSLEGHGLNEQFF.

Worth noting for this clone: This CDR3 is also generated by other DNA sequences in the sample. This rearrangement joins TRBV5-6 to TRBJ1-2; a weak D match, TRBD1 (5 bases). CDR3 length: 14 amino acids. Germline CDR1 is SGHDT and CDR2 is YYEEEE. The V end was cut by 0 bases, the J end by 4 bases, with 10 bases between. CDR3 protein: CASSLDDSPYGYTF. The CDR3 DNA sequence: TGTGCCAGCAGCTTGGATGACAGTCCCTATGGCTACACCTTC. Drawing the rest from reference TRBV5-6 and TRBJ1-2, the complete variable domain is DAGVTQSPTHLIKTRGQQVTLRCSPKSGHDTVSWYQQALGQGPQFIFQYYEEEERQRGNFPDRFSGHQFPNYSSELNVNALLLGDSALYLCASSLDDSPYGYTFGSGTRLTVV.

The V and J genes are TRBV30 and TRBJ2-3; perhaps TRBD1 as D (6 bases). CDR3 size: 13 residues. Germline lookup yields CDR1 GTSNPN and CDR2 SVGIG (reference sequence). Trimming took off 5 bases at V and 2 bases at J, with 11 bases between the two ends. The CDR3 loop is CAWETGHTDTQYF. CDR3 DNA: TGTGCCTGGGAGACAGGCCACACAGATACGCAGTATTTT. Drawing the rest from reference TRBV30 and TRBJ2-3, the complete variable domain is SQTIHQWPATLVQPVGSPLSLECTVEGTSNPNLYWYRQAAGRGLQLLFYSVGIGQISSEVPQNLSASRPQDRQFILSSKKLLLSDSGFYLCAWETGHTDTQYFGPGTRLTVL.

V gene TRBV3-1 (or the pseudogene TRBV3-2) combines with J gene TRBJ1-1; D unresolved. Germline V gene sequence: CDR1 LGHDT, CDR2 YNNKEL (reference sequence). The CDR3 is made up of 14 amino acids. Between the trimmed V and J ends, which lost 2 bases and 7 bases, there was a span of 14 bases. CDR3: CASSQTSVTLEAFF. CDR3 coding DNA: TGTGCCAGCAGCCAAACTTCGGTCACGCTTGAAGCTTTCTTT.

The J gene is TRBJ2-3, the V gene TRBV11-2; 12 positions match TRBD2. V was pared by 5 bases and J by 1 base, with 10 bases of the junction left unmatched. Germline CDR1 is SGHAT and CDR2 is FQNNGV. The CDR3 runs to 18 residues. The CDR3 DNA reads as TGTGCCAGCAGCCCTAACTCTGCTAGCGGGGGGGGCACAGATACGCAGTATTTT. Protein product: CASSPNSASGGGTDTQYF.

V and J are TRBV27 and TRBJ2-7, with TRBD2 matching 8 bases. This CDR3 contains 16 residues. Per germline, CDR1 MNHEY and CDR2 SMNVEV (reference sequence). Trimming at V came to 4 bases and at J to 0 bases, leaving 8 bases not matched to a gene. For the CDR3, the DNA is TGTGCCAGCAGTTCCCCGGGGGGGACGGCCTCCTACGAGCAGTACTTC. Translated: CASSSPGGTASYEQYF.

The V gene is TRBV6-5, the J gene TRBJ2-3, with D uncertain. This CDR3 has 12 residues. Trimming removed 7 bases at V and 4 bases at J, with 9 bases between. Germline loops: CDR1 MNHEY, CDR2 SVGAGI. Here the CDR3 reads CASNRIADTQYF. DNA of the CDR3: TGTGCCAGCAACAGAATCGCAGATACGCAGTATTTT.

The chain couples TRBV5-1 to TRBJ1-1, with TRBD1 matching 7 bases. The V gene's germline CDR1 is SGHRS and CDR2 YFSETQ. The CDR3 totals 15 residues. The V and J ends lost 0 bases and 1 base, in that order; junction bases with no gene match: 3. The CDR3 loop reads CASSLAGTANTEAFF. The CDR3 region has the DNA TGCGCCAGCAGCTTGGCCGGGACAGCGAACACTGAAGCTTTCTTT.